The present TCR beta chain was sequenced within a study of cytomegalovirus exposure and HLA in healthy donors. Study as a whole: Across more than 350 genotyped donors, 65% to 90% landed in the Caucasian-associated ancestry cluster. Study-wide results and limits: The study put under 200 TCR beta chains on its list as cytomegalovirus-associated.

In the PCR, 60 Vbeta and 13 Jbeta primers were used. Here immunoSEQ multiplex PCR was the method, and the copy in TCRdb shows in-frame clones only, minus some. The sample records about 170,000 clones, approximately 82% being singletons. The CDR3 runs 14 residues. Germline V gives CDR1 MNHEY, CDR2 SVGAGI. Trimming left V 6 bases short and J 5 bases short, with 16 bases between. Comment on this clone: What it binds is unknown.

The sample comprised PBMCs. This chain links TRBV6-5 with TRBJ1-1; unclear D gene. This receptor was obtained from a male donor in good health and CMV-seronegative. The CDR3: CASSYGRVGTEAFF. The CDR3 DNA is TGTGCCAGCAGCTATGGCCGGGTGGGTACTGAAGCTTTCTTT.